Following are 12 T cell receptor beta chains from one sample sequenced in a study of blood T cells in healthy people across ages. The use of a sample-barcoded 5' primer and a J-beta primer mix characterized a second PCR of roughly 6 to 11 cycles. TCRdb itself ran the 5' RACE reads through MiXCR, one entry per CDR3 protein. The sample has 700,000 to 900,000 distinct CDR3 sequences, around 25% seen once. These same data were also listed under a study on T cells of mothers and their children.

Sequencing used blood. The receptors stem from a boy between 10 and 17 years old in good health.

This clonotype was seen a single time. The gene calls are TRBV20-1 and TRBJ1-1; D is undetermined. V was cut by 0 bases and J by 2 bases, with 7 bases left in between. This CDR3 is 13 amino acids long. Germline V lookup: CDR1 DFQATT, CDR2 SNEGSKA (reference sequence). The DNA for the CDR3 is TGCAGTGCTAGAGATAACAGAAACACTGAAGCTTTCTTT. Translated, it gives CSARDNRNTEAFF.

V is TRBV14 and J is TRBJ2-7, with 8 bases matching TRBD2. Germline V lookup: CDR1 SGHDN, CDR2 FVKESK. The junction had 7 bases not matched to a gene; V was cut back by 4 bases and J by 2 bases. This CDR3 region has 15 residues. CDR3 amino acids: CASSPVGLVPYEQYF. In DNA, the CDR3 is TGTGCCAGCAGCCCTGTGGGACTAGTACCCTACGAGCAGTACTTC. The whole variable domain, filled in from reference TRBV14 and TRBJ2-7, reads EAGVTQFPSHSVIEKGQTVTLRCDPISGHDNLYWYRRVMGKEIKFLLHFVKESKQDESGMPNNRFLAERTGGTYSTLKVQPAELEDSGVYFCASSPVGLVPYEQYFGPGTRLTVT.

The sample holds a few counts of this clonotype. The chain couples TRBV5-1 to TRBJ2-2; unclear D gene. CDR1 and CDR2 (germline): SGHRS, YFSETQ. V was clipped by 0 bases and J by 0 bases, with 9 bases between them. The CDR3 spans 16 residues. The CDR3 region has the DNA TGCGCCAGCAGCTTGGCCAGCACAACGAACACCGGGGAGCTGTTTTTT. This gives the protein CASSLASTTNTGELFF.

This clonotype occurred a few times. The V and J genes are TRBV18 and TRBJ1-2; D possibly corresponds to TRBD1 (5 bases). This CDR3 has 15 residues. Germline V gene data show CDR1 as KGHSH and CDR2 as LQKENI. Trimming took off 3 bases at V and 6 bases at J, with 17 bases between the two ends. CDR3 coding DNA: TGTGCCAGCTCACCGATAGACAGAGGAAGCCATGGCTACACCTTC. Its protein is CASSPIDRGSHGYTF.

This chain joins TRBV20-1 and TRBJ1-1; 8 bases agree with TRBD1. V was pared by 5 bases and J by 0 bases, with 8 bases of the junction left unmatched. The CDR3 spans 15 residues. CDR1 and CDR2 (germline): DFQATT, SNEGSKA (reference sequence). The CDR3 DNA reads TGCAGTGCTTCCCGGACAGGGACTATGAACACTGAAGCTTTCTTT. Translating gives CSASRTGTMNTEAFF.

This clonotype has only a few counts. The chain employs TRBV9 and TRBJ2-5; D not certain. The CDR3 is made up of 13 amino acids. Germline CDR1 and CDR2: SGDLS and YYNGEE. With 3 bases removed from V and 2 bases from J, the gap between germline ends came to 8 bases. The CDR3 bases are TGTGCCAGCAGCGGAGTCCTACAAGAGACCCAGTACTTC. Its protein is CASSGVLQETQYF.

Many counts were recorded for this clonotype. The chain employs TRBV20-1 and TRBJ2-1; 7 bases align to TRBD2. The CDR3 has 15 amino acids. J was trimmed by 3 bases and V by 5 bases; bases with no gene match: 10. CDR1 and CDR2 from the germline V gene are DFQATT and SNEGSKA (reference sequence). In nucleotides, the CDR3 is TGCAGTGCTTCCCGCGGGGAGGGAATCTACAATGAGCAGTTCTTC. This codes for CSASRGEGIYNEQFF.

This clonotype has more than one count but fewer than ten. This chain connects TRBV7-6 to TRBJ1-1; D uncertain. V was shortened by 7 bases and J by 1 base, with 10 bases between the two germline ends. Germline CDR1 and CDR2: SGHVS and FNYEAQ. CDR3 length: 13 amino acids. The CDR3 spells CASTQQGNTEAFF. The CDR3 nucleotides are TGTGCCAGCACCCAACAAGGGAACACTGAAGCTTTCTTT.

The CDR3 region has the DNA TGTGCCAGCAGCTCGGAACGGCGTAAAGCTTTCTTT. Its protein product is CASSSERRKAFF. The chain recombines TRBV7-9 with TRBJ1-1; D is unclear. Trimming removed 4 bases from V and 9 bases from J, with 12 bases in between. The germline V gene has CDR1 SEHNR and CDR2 FQNEAQ (reference sequence). The CDR3 runs 12 residues.

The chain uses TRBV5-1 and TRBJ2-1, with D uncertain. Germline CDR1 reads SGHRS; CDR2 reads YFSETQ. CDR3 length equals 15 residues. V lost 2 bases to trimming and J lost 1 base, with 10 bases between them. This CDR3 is CASSFYGSSYNEQFF. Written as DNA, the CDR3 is TGCGCCAGCAGCTTCTACGGCTCATCCTACAATGAGCAGTTCTTC. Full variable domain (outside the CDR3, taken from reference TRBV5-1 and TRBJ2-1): KAGVTQTPRYLIKTRGQQVTLSCSPISGHRSVSWYQQTPGQGLQFLFEYFSETQRNKGNFPGRFSGRQFSNSRSEMNVSTLELGDSALYLCASSFYGSSYNEQFFGPGTRLTVL.

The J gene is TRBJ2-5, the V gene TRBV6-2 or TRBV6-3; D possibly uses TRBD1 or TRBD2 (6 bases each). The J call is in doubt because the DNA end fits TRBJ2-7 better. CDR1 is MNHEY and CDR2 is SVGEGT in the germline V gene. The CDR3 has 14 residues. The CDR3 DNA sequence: TGTGCCAGCACAGGGGCCAGCGGGTCCTACGAGCAGTACTTC. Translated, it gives CASTGASGSYEQYF.

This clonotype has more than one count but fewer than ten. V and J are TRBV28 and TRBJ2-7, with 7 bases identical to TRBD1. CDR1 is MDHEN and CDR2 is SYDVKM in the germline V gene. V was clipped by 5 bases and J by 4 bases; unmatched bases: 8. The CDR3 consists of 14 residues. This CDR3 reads CASSTTWGQYEQYF. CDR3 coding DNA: TGTGCCAGCAGTACCACCTGGGGACAGTACGAGCAGTACTTC.